A single sample gave rise to the 11 T cell receptor beta chains below, sequenced in a study of T cells in women clearing cervical HPV infection. Clones were read by immunoSEQ multiplex PCR, and TCRdb kept only the in-frame ones, dropping some. The table for this sample gives 15,000 to 20,000 clones. The source material was blood buffy coat. These receptors all stem from a woman between 18 and 75 years old with a cervical HPV16 infection that either progressed to CIN3+ or cleared (not recorded which).

Concerning this clone itself: The read terminates 3 residues before the CDR3 end, so the remaining end is supplied by the germline J gene. This chain connects TRBV18 to TRBJ1-6; 10 positions match TRBD1. CDR1 is KGHSH and CDR2 is LQKENI in the germline V gene. The CDR3 length is 14 residues. Trimming removed 2 bases from V and 10 bases from J; junction bases left unmatched: 2. Partial CDR3 DNA: TGTGCCAGCTCACCAGGGACAGGGGACTCACCC. Its translation: CASSPGTGDSP. In full, the CDR3 reads CASSPGTGDSPLHF.

As to this clone: The CDR3 end lies 3 residues beyond the end of the read and is filled in from the germline J gene. The chain carries TRBV18 and TRBJ1-2; 7 bases match TRBD1. The germline V gene encodes CDR1 KGHSH and CDR2 LQKENI. The CDR3 covers 13 residues. The CDR3 bases that were read are TGTGCCAGCTCACCTTATCAGGGGGATACC. It translates to CASSPYQGDT. The complete CDR3 protein is CASSPYQGDTYTF.

As to this clone: The read stops 3 residues short of the end of the CDR3; the missing end is completed from the germline J gene. The V call is TRBV5-8, the J call TRBJ2-5; D gene unclear. This CDR3 is 12 amino acids long. Trimming stripped 4 bases from V and 5 bases from J, with 9 bases between. Germline V CDR1 and CDR2: SGHTS, YDEGEE. CDR3 protein: CASSPIGETQYF. The CDR3 DNA, read in part, is TGTGCCAGCAGCCCAATCGGGGAGACC. The whole variable domain, filled in from reference TRBV5-8 and TRBJ2-5, reads EAGVTQSPTHLIKTRGQQATLRCSPISGHTSVYWYQQALGLGLQFLLWYDEGEERNRGNFPPRFSGRQFPNYSSELNVNALELEDSALYLCASSPIGETQYFGPGTRLLVL.

On this clone itself: The CDR3 goes on 3 residues after the read ends, and that part is filled in from the germline J gene. The rearrangement links TRBV20-1 to TRBJ2-3, with D possibly matching TRBD1 (5 bases). The germline CDR1 and CDR2 sequences are DFQATT and SNEGSKA (reference sequence). The V end lost 1 base, the J end lost 6 bases, and 11 bases lay between the germline ends. The CDR3 has 13 residues. The CDR3 bases that were read are TGCAGTGCTAGAGGGGGCACGTCGGATACG. Encoded protein: CSARGGTSDT. Given in full, the CDR3 is CSARGGTSDTQYF.

In regard to this clone: The read ends 3 residues shy of where the CDR3 ends; the end is completed using the germline J gene. The chain joins TRBV20-1 to TRBJ2-3; D tentatively reads TRBD1 or TRBD2 (5 bases each). Germline values: CDR1 DFQATT, CDR2 SNEGSKA (reference sequence). The CDR3 totals 12 residues. The CDR3 reads CSASGSQETQYF. The sequenced CDR3 bases are TGCAGTGCCTCAGGGAGTCAAGAGACG.

In regard to this clone: Read coverage stops 3 residues before the CDR3 terminus; the germline J gene supplies the remainder. V is TRBV20-1 and J is TRBJ2-5, with TRBD2 identical over 11 bases. Trimming took 3 bases from V and 3 from J; bases not matched to a gene: 15. Germline V gene sequence: CDR1 DFQATT, CDR2 SNEGSKA (reference sequence). The CDR3 totals 18 residues. CDR3 loop: CSASALTSGGVLEETQYF. CDR3 bases read: TGCAGTGCTAGCGCCCTTACTAGCGGGGGTGTATTAGAAGAGACC.

A word on this clone: The CDR3 end is not reached by the read, which stops 3 residues before it; the germline J gene fills it in. The V call is TRBV10-2, the J call TRBJ1-1; D unclear. The CDR3 is 14 residues long. Germline CDR1 WSHSY, CDR2 SAAADI. V was cut by 0 bases and J by 3 bases, with 8 bases left in between. CDR3 DNA, as far as it was read: TGCGCCAGCAGTGAGTCTGGCGGCGACACTGAA. This gives the protein CASSESGGDTE. In full, the CDR3 reads CASSESGGDTEAFF.

As concerns this clone: Read sequence stops 3 residues before the CDR3 end, and the germline J gene provides the missing end. The V and J genes are TRBV19 and TRBJ2-4, with 7 bases fitting TRBD1. The CDR3 is 13 residues long. Germline V gene sequence: CDR1 LNHDA, CDR2 SQIVND (reference sequence). Here the CDR3 reads CASKDRATYGQYF. The covered CDR3 bases are TGTGCCAGTAAAGACAGGGCCACCTATGGT.

Concerning this clone itself: The read terminates 3 residues before the CDR3 end, so the remaining end is supplied by the germline J gene. The chain carries TRBV7-2 and TRBJ2-5, with unresolved D. The CDR3 loop spans 12 amino acids. The germline V gene encodes CDR1 SGHTA and CDR2 FQGNSA. Trimming took off 5 bases at V and 2 bases at J, with 6 bases between the two ends. CDR3 in amino acids: CASSAQQETQYF. Partial CDR3 DNA: TGTGCCAGCAGCGCGCAACAAGAGACC.

About this clone: The read terminates 3 residues before the CDR3 end, so the remaining end is supplied by the germline J gene. The V and J genes are TRBV5-1 and TRBJ1-2, with TRBD1 matching 7 bases. Per the germline V gene, CDR1 is SGHRS and CDR2 is YFSETQ. This CDR3 is built from 16 residues. The V gene end was trimmed by 0 bases and the J gene end by 4 bases; junction bases not matched to a gene: 9. This CDR3 is CASSLGGTDLLYGYTF. CDR3 DNA, as far as it was read: TGCGCCAGCAGCTTGGGCGGGACAGACTTACTCTATGGC.

On this clone: The observed sequence ends 3 residues before the CDR3 terminus, with the missing tail filled in from the germline J gene. The chain employs TRBV20-1 and TRBJ2-5; 7 bases fit TRBD2. Germline CDR1 DFQATT, CDR2 SNEGSKA (reference sequence). V lost 7 bases to trimming and J lost 3 bases; unmatched junction nucleotides: 11. This CDR3 is built from 14 residues. This CDR3 is CSVPSGGGKETQYF. CDR3 DNA (partial): TGCAGTGTCCCGTCTGGGGGGGGGAAAGAGACC.